The clone carrying this T cell receptor beta chain appeared once. Naive CD8 cells lacked CD45RO, underwent positive selection for CCR7 and left out terminally differentiated effector memory CD45RA+ cells. The CDR3 loop spans 12 amino acids. CDR1 and CDR2 (germline): SGHAT, FQNNGV. V lost 5 bases and J lost 4, with 9 bases in between. Only in-frame clones appear in the TCRdb table, and some are missing; sequencing was by immunoSEQ multiplex PCR. The sample has hundreds of thousands of clones; about 95% are singletons. These data originate in a study of shared clonotypes between healthy human individuals.

The source of this sequence is a woman under 40 in good health. The chain uses TRBV11-2 and TRBJ2-7, with D possibly matching TRBD2 (5 bases). Sequenced input: naive CD8+ T cells sorted from blood. The CDR3 DNA follows: TGTGCCAGCAGCCCCGGGGTTTACGAGCAGTACTTC. Translated, it gives CASSPGVYEQYF.